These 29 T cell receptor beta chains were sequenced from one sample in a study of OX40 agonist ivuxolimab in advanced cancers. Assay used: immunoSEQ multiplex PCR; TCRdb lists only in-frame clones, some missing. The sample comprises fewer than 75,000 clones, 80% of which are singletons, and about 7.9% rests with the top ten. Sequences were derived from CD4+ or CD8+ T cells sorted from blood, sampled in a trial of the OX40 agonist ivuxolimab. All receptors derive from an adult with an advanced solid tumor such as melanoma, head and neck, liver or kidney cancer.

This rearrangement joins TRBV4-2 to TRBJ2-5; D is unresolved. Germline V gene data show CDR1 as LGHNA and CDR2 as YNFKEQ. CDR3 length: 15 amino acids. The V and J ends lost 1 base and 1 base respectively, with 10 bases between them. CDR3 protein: CASSQAAEIQETQYF. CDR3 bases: TGTGCCAGCAGCCAAGCGGCGGAAATCCAAGAGACCCAGTACTTC.

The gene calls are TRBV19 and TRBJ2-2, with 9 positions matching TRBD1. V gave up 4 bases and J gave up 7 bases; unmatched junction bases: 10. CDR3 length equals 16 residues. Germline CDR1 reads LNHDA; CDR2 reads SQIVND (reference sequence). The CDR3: CASSKRWTGEIGELFF. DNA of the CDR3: TGTGCCAGTAGTAAAAGATGGACAGGGGAGATCGGGGAGCTGTTTTTT.

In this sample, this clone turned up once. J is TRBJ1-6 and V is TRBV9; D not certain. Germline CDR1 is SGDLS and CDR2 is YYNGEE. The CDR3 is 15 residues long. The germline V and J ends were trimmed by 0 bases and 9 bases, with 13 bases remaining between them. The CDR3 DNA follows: TGTGCCAGCAGCGTAGGGGCCGGGAATAGTTCACCCCTCCACTTT. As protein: CASSVGAGNSSPLHF.

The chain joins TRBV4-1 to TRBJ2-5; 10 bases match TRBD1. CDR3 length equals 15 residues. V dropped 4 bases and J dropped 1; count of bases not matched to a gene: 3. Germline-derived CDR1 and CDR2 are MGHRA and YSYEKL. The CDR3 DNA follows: TGCGCCAGCAGCCCGGGGACAGGGGCCCAAGAGACCCAGTACTTC. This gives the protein CASSPGTGAQETQYF.

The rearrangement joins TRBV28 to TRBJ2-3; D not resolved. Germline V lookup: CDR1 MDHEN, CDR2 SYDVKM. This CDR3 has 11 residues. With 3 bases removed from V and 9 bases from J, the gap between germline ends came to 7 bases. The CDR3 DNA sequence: TGTGCCAGCAGTTTTCAGGCGACGCAGTATTTT. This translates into CASSFQATQYF.

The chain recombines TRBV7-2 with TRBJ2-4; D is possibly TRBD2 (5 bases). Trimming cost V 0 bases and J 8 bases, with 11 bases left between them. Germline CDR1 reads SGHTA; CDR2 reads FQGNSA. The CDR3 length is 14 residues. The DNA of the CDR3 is TGTGCCAGCAGCTTAGCCCCGACCGGGGACATTCAGTACTTC. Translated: CASSLAPTGDIQYF.

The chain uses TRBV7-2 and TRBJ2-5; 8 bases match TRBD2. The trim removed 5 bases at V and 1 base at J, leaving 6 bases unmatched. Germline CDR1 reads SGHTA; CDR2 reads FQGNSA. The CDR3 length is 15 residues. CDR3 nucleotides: TGTGCCAGCAGCGTCCCGGGAGGGCTCCAAGAGACCCAGTACTTC. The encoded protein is CASSVPGGLQETQYF.

The CDR3 region has the DNA TGTGCCAGCAGTTTCCCCGACAGGGGTCTTTGGGAGCAGTACTTC. Translated: CASSFPDRGLWEQYF. The chain is built from TRBV28 and TRBJ2-7; 8 bases line up with TRBD1. J was trimmed by 7 bases and V by 3 bases; bases with no gene match: 11. The CDR3 runs 15 residues. Per germline, CDR1 MDHEN and CDR2 SYDVKM.

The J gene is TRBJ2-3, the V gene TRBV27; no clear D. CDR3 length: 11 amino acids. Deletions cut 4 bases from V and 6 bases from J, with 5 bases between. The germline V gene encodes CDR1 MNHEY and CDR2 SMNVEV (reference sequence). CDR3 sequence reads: CASSSWDTQYF. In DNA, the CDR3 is TGTGCCAGCAGTTCCTGGGATACGCAGTATTTT.

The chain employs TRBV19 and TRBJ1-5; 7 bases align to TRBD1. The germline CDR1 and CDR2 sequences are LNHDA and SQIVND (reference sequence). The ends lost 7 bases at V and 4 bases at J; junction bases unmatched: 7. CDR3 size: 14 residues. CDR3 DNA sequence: TGTGCCAGTACCTTTCAGGGACAGAATCAGCCCCAGCATTTT. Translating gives CASTFQGQNQPQHF.

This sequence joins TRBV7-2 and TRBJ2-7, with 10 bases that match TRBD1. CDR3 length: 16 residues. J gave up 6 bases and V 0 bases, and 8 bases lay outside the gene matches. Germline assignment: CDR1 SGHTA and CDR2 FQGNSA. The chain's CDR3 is CASSLAPTGGRAEQYF. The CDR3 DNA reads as TGTGCCAGCAGCTTAGCACCGACAGGGGGCCGGGCCGAGCAGTACTTC.

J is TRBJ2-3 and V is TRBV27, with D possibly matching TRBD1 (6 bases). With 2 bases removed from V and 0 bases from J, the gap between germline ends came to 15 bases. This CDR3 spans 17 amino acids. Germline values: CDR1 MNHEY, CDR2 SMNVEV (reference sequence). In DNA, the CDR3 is TGTGCCAGCAGTTTAAAACCCCAGGGGCGTAGCACAGATACGCAGTATTTT. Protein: CASSLKPQGRSTDTQYF.

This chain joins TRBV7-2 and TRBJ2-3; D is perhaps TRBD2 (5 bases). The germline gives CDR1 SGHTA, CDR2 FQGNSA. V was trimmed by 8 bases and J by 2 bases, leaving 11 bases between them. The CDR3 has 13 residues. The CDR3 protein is CASRGVSTDTQYF. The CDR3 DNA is TGTGCCAGCCGGGGTGTTTCCACAGATACGCAGTATTTT.

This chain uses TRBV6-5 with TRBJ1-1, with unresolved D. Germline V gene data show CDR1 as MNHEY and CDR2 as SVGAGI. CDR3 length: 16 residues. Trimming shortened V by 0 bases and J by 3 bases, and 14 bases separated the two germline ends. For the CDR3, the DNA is TGTGCCAGCAGTTACTCGTTTTCCGGAGTCCACACTGAAGCTTTCTTT. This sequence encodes CASSYSFSGVHTEAFF.

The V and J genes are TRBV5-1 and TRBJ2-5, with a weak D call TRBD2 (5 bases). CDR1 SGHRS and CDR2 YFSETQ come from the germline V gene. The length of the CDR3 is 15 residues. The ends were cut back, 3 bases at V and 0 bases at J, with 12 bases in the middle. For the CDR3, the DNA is TGCGCCAGCAGCTCCAACGGGGATTACCAAGAGACCCAGTACTTC. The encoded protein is CASSSNGDYQETQYF.

CDR3 sequence reads: CASSLGTENTIYF. CDR3 nucleotides: TGTGCCAGCAGCTTGGGGACAGAGAACACCATATATTTT. The V gene is TRBV7-2, the J gene TRBJ1-3, with TRBD1 matching 7 bases. CDR3 length equals 13 residues. J lost 7 bases, V lost 3 bases, and 3 bases had no gene match. Germline CDR1 reads SGHTA; CDR2 reads FQGNSA.

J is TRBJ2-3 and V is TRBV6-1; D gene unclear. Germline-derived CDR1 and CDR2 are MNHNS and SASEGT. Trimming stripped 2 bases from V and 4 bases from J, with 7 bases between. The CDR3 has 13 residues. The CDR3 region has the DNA TGTGCCAGCAGTGAATTTAGTCCAGATACGCAGTATTTT. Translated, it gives CASSEFSPDTQYF.

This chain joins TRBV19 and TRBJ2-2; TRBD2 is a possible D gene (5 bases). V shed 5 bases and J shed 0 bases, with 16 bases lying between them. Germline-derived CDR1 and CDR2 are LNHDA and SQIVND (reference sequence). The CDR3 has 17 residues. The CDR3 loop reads CASSDHRGFSNTGELFF. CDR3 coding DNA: TGTGCCAGTAGTGACCACCGGGGATTTTCGAACACCGGGGAGCTGTTTTTT.

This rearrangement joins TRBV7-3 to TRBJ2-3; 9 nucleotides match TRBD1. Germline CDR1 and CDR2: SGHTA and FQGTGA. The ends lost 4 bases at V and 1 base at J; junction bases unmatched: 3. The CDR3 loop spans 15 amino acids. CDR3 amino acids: CASSWDRAGTDTQYF. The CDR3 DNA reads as TGTGCCAGCAGCTGGGACAGGGCCGGCACAGATACGCAGTATTTT. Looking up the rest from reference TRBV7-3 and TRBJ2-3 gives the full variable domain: GAGVSQTPSNKVTEKGKYVELRCDPISGHTALYWYRQSLGQGPEFLIYFQGTGAADDSGLPNDRFFAVRPEGSVSTLKIQRTERGDSAVYLCASSWDRAGTDTQYFGPGTRLTVL.

The CDR3 sequence is CASSLGFGRKGNTGELFF. Here the CDR3 DNA reads TGTGCCAGCAGTTTAGGGTTCGGGCGGAAGGGGAACACCGGGGAGCTGTTTTTT. V gene TRBV27 combines with J gene TRBJ2-2; no clear D. The CDR3 length is 18 residues. V was cut by 2 bases and J by 1 base, with 17 bases left in between. Germline CDR1 is MNHEY and CDR2 is SMNVEV (reference sequence).

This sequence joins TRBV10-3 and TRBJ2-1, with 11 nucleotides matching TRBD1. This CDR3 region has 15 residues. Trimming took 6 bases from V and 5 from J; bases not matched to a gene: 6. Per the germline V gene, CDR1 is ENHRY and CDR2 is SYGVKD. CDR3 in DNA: TGTGCCATCAGCCCCGGGACAGGGGGTAACAATGAGCAGTTCTTC. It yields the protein CAISPGTGGNNEQFF.

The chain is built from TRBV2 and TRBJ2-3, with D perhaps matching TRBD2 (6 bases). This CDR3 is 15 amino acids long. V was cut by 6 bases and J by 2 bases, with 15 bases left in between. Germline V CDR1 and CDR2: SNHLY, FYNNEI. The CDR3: CASSAGGANTDTQYF. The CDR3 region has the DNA TGTGCCAGCAGCGCCGGAGGGGCCAACACAGATACGCAGTATTTT.

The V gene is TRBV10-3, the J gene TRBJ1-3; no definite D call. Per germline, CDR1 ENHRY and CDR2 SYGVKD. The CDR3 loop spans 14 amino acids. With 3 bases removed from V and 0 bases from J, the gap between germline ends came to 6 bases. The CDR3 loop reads CAISDINSGNTIYF. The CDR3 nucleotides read TGTGCCATCAGTGATATCAACTCTGGAAACACCATATATTTT.

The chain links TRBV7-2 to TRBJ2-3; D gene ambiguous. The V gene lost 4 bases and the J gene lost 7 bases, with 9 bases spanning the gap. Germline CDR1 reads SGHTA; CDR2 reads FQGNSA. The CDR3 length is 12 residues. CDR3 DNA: TGTGCCAGCAGCTCCACCGGATATACGCAGTATTTT. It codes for CASSSTGYTQYF.

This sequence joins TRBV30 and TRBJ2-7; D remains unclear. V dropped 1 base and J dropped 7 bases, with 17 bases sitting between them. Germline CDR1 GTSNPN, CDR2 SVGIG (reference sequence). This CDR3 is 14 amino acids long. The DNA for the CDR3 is TGTGCCTGGAGTGGGTTTCAGGCCATTCGGGAGCAGTACTTC. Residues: CAWSGFQAIREQYF.

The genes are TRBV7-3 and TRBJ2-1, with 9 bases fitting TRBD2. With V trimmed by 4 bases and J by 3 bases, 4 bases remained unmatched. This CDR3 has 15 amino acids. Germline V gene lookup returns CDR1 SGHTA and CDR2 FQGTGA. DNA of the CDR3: TGTGCCAGCAGCTCGACTAGCGGAGGCTACAATGAGCAGTTCTTC. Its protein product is CASSSTSGGYNEQFF. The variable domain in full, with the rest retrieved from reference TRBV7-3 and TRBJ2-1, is GAGVSQTPSNKVTEKGKYVELRCDPISGHTALYWYRQSLGQGPEFLIYFQGTGAADDSGLPNDRFFAVRPEGSVSTLKIQRTERGDSAVYLCASSSTSGGYNEQFFGPGTRLTVL.

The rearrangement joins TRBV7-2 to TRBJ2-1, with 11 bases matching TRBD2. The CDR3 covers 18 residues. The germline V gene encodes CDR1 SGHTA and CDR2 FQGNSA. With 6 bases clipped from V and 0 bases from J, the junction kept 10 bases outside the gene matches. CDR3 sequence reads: CASSSRLAGLSSYNEQFF. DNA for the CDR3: TGTGCCAGCAGTTCGAGACTAGCGGGACTCAGCTCCTACAATGAGCAGTTCTTC.

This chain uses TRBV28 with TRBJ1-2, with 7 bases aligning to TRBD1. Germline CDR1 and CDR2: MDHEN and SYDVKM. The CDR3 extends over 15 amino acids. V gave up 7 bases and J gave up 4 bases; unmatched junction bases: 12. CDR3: CASTDAGQSTYGYTF. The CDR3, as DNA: TGTGCCAGCACCGACGCGGGACAGTCGACCTATGGCTACACCTTC.

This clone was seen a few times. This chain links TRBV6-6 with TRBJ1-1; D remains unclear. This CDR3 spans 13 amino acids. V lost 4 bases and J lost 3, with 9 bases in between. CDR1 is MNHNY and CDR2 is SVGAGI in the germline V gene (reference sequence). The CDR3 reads CASSSEGDTEAFF. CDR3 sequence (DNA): TGTGCCAGCAGTTCCGAGGGAGACACTGAAGCTTTCTTT.